This T cell receptor beta chain was observed in a study of blood T cell repertoires in COVID-19. Study at large: In each case, the material was cDNA or gDNA derived from T cells, B-cell-depleted T cells, or PBMCs.

The length of the CDR3 is 16 residues. Germline CDR1 reads LNHDA; CDR2 reads SQIVND (reference sequence). Trimming removed 3 bases at V and 1 base at J, with 15 bases between. Sequencing used immunoSEQ multiplex PCR; TCRdb keeps in-frame clones, though not all of them. The table records under 200,000 clones, around 83% of them present only once. The sequenced material came from peripheral blood. The chain is built from TRBV19 and TRBJ1-1; D call uncertain. The clonotype was recovered from a woman between 40 and 50 years old with acute or convalescent COVID-19. CDR3 DNA: TGTGCCAGTAGTATTTCCCCGGTCCGGGAGAACACTGAAGCTTTCTTT. It is translated as CASSISPVRENTEAFF.